This T cell receptor beta chain comes out of a study of OX40 agonist ivuxolimab in advanced cancers. About the research overall: Patients undergoing dose escalation presented with hepatocellular carcinoma, melanoma, renal cell or head and neck cancer. The mean age was 60 years, ranging from roughly 23 to 80, with roughly four fifths of participants male.

The count of this clone is one. Some clones are missing from TCRdb's copy, which holds only in-frame ones; the method was immunoSEQ multiplex PCR. The sample yields 60,000 to 85,000 clones, roughly 90% seen once. The V gene end was trimmed by 0 bases and the J gene end by 0 bases; junction bases not matched to a gene: 5. The length of the CDR3 is 15 residues. The V gene's germline CDR1 is GTSNPN and CDR2 SVGIG (reference sequence). The clonotype comes from an adult with an advanced solid tumor such as melanoma, head and neck, liver or kidney cancer. The rearrangement uses TRBV30 and TRBJ2-7; the match to TRBD1 covers 7 bases. The sequences come from CD4+ or CD8+ T cells sorted from blood, collected in a trial of the OX40 agonist ivuxolimab. The DNA of the CDR3 is TGTGCCTGGAGTGTGGAGGACAGGAGCTCCTACGAGCAGTACTTC. Residues: CAWSVEDRSSYEQYF.